These 24 T cell receptor beta chains share one sample of origin, sequenced in a study of CD8 T cells in ankylosing spondylitis. MiXCR, run by TCRdb on the 5' RACE reads, gives a single entry per CDR3 protein. Among 240,000 or so distinct CDR3 sequences, 7.5% to 9% were seen once, and the ten largest hold around 6.8%. Specimen: blood, either unsorted or a sorted T cell fraction (not recorded which). Every receptor here comes from a male donor with ankylosing spondylitis or in good health (not recorded which).

This clonotype was counted ten times or more. The V gene is TRBV4-1, the J gene TRBJ2-2; 12 bases are a match to TRBD2. This CDR3 has 17 amino acids. V shed 3 bases, J shed 2 bases, and the junction held 4 bases outside the gene matches. CDR1 and CDR2 from the germline V gene are MGHRA and YSYEKL. The CDR3 DNA reads as TGCGCCAGCAGCCAGGGAGGACTAGCGGGAAACACCGGGGAGCTGTTTTTT. It specifies CASSQGGLAGNTGELFF.

The CDR3 protein is CASSLAGDPNTGELFF. The CDR3, as DNA: TGCGCCAGCAGCTTGGCCGGGGACCCGAACACCGGGGAGCTGTTTTTT. The chain has TRBV5-1 and TRBJ2-2; the D gene could be TRBD1 or TRBD2 (5 bases each). This CDR3 spans 16 amino acids. V dropped 0 bases and J dropped 0 bases, with 9 bases sitting between them. The germline CDR1 and CDR2 sequences are SGHRS and YFSETQ.

This clonotype has a count of ten or more. The gene calls are TRBV20-1 and TRBJ1-2; D possibly corresponds to TRBD1 (6 bases). This CDR3 is built from 15 residues. Deletions cut 6 bases from V and 4 bases from J, with 21 bases between. CDR1 and CDR2 (germline): DFQATT, SNEGSKA (reference sequence). DNA for the CDR3: TGCAGTGCCCAACCTGCGGGGGGCGGGGGCTATGGCTACACCTTC. Protein sequence: CSAQPAGGGGYGYTF.

Turning to this clonotype: A much larger clone lies a single base off, so this may be a read error. The chain is built from TRBV5-5 and TRBJ1-5; weak D call: TRBD1 (5 bases). Germline V CDR1 and CDR2: SGHKS, YYEKEE (reference sequence). The CDR3 runs 14 residues. The DNA for the CDR3 is TGTGCCGGCAGCTGGGGACCTAGCAATCAGCCCCAGCATTTT. Translating gives CAGSWGPSNQPQHF.

Many counts were recorded for this clonotype. The chain links TRBV5-1 to TRBJ1-4; 9 bases line up with TRBD1. Germline V gene data show CDR1 as SGHRS and CDR2 as YFSETQ. Germline trimming cut 3 bases from V and 4 bases from J; bases unmatched to any gene: 10. The CDR3 is 17 amino acids. DNA of the CDR3: TGCGCCAGCAGCTCTCGACAGGGGGATCCATTTAATGAAAAACTGTTTTTT. Encoded protein: CASSSRQGDPFNEKLFF.

The chain recombines TRBV7-2 with TRBJ2-5, with 12 positions matching TRBD2. The trim removed 2 bases at V and 2 bases at J, leaving 0 bases unmatched. The CDR3 totals 15 residues. Germline assignment: CDR1 SGHTA and CDR2 FQGNSA. The CDR3 coding sequence is TGTGCCAGCAGCTTAACTAGCGGGGGGCAAGAGACCCAGTACTTC. Amino acids: CASSLTSGGQETQYF.

This clonotype was counted many times. J is TRBJ1-1 and V is TRBV12-3 or TRBV12-4, with a possible D match to TRBD1 (6 bases). The CDR3 extends over 15 amino acids. Between the trimmed V and J ends, which lost 6 bases and 5 bases, there was a span of 19 bases. The CDR3 sequence: CASRPRDTLMTEAFF. CDR3 bases: TGTGCCAGCAGGCCCCGGGACACCCTGATGACTGAAGCTTTCTTT.

The sample holds many counts of this clonotype. The chain uses TRBV10-3 and TRBJ1-1, with a weak D call TRBD1 (6 bases). The CDR3 sequence is 14 residues long. CDR1 is ENHRY, CDR2 SYGVKD, per germline. Trimming pared 2 bases from V and 5 bases from J, leaving 12 bases between. The CDR3 region has the DNA TGTGCCATCAGTGAGGGACAGACCGGGACTGAAGCTTTCTTT. It encodes CAISEGQTGTEAFF.

J is TRBJ2-5 and V is TRBV6-1; no reliable D call. The CDR3 is 15 amino acids. The germline gives CDR1 MNHNS, CDR2 SASEGT. The V end was cut by 4 bases, the J end by 1 base, with 13 bases between. CDR3 DNA: TGTGCCAGCAGTGTTCTGACGAACTCCCAAGAGACCCAGTACTTC. Translation gives CASSVLTNSQETQYF.

This clonotype was counted many times. The V and J genes are TRBV20-1 and TRBJ1-1; D not resolved. V shed 2 bases and J shed 1 base, with 29 bases lying between them. Germline V gene data show CDR1 as DFQATT and CDR2 as SNEGSKA (reference sequence). The CDR3 is 20 amino acids. The chain's CDR3 is CSARLEVGRYGNPGNTEAFF. DNA for the CDR3: TGCAGTGCTAGACTAGAGGTTGGTAGGTATGGGAATCCTGGGAACACTGAAGCTTTCTTT.

This chain joins TRBV30 and TRBJ2-3, with TRBD2 matching 8 bases. CDR3 size: 15 residues. V shed 7 bases, J shed 10 bases, and the junction held 19 bases outside the gene matches. CDR1 is GTSNPN, CDR2 SVGIG, per germline (reference sequence). Written as DNA, the CDR3 is TGTGCCTCCCAAATTTCCGGGACTAGGGTTGAGGCGCAGTATTTT. Its translation is CASQISGTRVEAQYF.

This clonotype was counted between two and nine times. The rearrangement uses TRBV13 and TRBJ2-3; no firm D call. Germline CDR1 is PRHDT and CDR2 is FYEKMQ (reference sequence). This CDR3 is built from 16 residues. Trimming shortened V by 5 bases and J by 4 bases, and 19 bases separated the two germline ends. CDR3 loop: CASSPVTGPGADTQYF. The CDR3 DNA sequence: TGTGCCAGCAGCCCCGTGACCGGCCCTGGGGCAGATACGCAGTATTTT. Full variable domain (remainder filled in from reference TRBV13 and TRBJ2-3): AAGVIQSPRHLIKEKRETATLKCYPIPRHDTVYWYQQGPGQDPQFLISFYEKMQSDKGSIPDRFSAQQFSDYHSELNMSSLELGDSALYFCASSPVTGPGADTQYFGPGTRLTVL.

This clonotype was recorded many times. The chain uses TRBV5-1 and TRBJ2-3; 9 bases fit TRBD1. The V segment lost 3 bases and the J segment 4 bases; nucleotides outside the gene matches: 3. Per the germline V gene, CDR1 is SGHRS and CDR2 is YFSETQ. CDR3 length: 14 amino acids. For the CDR3, the DNA is TGCGCCAGCAGCTCGCGGACAGGGGCAGATACGCAGTATTTT. Its protein is CASSSRTGADTQYF.

The rearrangement joins TRBV20-1 to TRBJ1-1; D might be TRBD1 (5 bases). Germline CDR1 DFQATT, CDR2 SNEGSKA (reference sequence). This CDR3 is built from 13 residues. V lost 3 bases and J lost 3, with 11 bases in between. The CDR3 region is CSASFQGDTEAFF. The CDR3 coding sequence is TGCAGTGCTAGCTTCCAGGGAGACACTGAAGCTTTCTTT.

The table lists this clonotype with many counts. The chain is built from TRBV6-1 and TRBJ2-3, with TRBD2 identical over 11 bases. Germline V gene lookup returns CDR1 MNHNS and CDR2 SASEGT. V was pared by 7 bases and J by 7 bases, with 16 bases of the junction left unmatched. The CDR3 loop spans 17 amino acids. This CDR3 reads CASTSHGGASGGNTQYF. The CDR3 region has the DNA TGTGCCAGCACCTCCCATGGCGGGGCTAGCGGGGGGAATACGCAGTATTTT.

This clonotype came up many times. The gene calls are TRBV10-3 and TRBJ2-2; D unclear. Deletions cut 2 bases from V and 7 bases from J, with 11 bases between. Germline loops: CDR1 ENHRY, CDR2 SYGVKD. The CDR3 sequence is 14 residues long. CDR3 region: CAISEKFGVGELFF. In DNA form, the CDR3 reads TGTGCCATCAGTGAGAAGTTTGGTGTCGGGGAGCTGTTTTTT.

This clonotype occurred many times. This chain uses TRBV4-3 with TRBJ2-2, with 10 bases identical to TRBD2. V lost 1 base and J lost 1; bases outside the gene matches: 3. Germline CDR1 reads LGHNA; CDR2 reads YSLEER. The length of the CDR3 is 17 residues. The CDR3 nucleotides read TGCGCCAGCAGCCAAGGGGGACTAGCGAGGAACACCGGGGAGCTGTTTTTT. It yields the protein CASSQGGLARNTGELFF.

This clonotype was seen at least ten times. The J gene is TRBJ1-4, the V gene TRBV10-2; D is ambiguous. V was shortened by 6 bases and J by 8 bases, with 10 bases between the two germline ends. The CDR3 extends over 12 amino acids. Germline V gene sequence: CDR1 WSHSY, CDR2 SAAADI. For the CDR3, the DNA is TGCGCCAGCAGCCTACGTGAGGAAAAACTGTTTTTT. Translated, it gives CASSLREEKLFF.

The chain has TRBV20-1 and TRBJ1-6; maybe TRBD1 (6 bases). There are 15 residues in the CDR3. Germline CDR1 is DFQATT and CDR2 is SNEGSKA (reference sequence). With 0 bases removed from V and 7 bases from J, the gap between germline ends came to 13 bases. The CDR3 sequence: CSARDRDKGNSPLHF. The CDR3, as DNA: TGCAGTGCTAGAGACCGGGACAAAGGGAATTCACCCCTCCACTTT.

This clonotype was counted a few times. V and J are TRBV24-1 and TRBJ1-5, with TRBD1 matching 10 bases. The CDR3 runs to 16 residues. V lost 4 bases and J lost 7; bases outside the gene matches: 9. Germline values: CDR1 KGHDR, CDR2 SFDVKD. CDR3 coding DNA: TGTGCCACCAGTGACCCGGGACAGGGGCCGGGGCAGCCCCAGCATTTT. This codes for CATSDPGQGPGQPQHF.

At least ten counts were recorded for this clonotype. The genes are TRBV11-3 and TRBJ2-1, with TRBD2 identical over 9 bases. Germline-derived CDR1 and CDR2 are SGHNT and YENEEA. J lost 8 bases, V lost 3 bases, and 8 bases had no gene match. The CDR3 is 15 amino acids. Written as DNA, the CDR3 is TGTGCCAGCAGCTTCTCCACTAGCGGGCTCTATGAGCAGTTCTTC. It codes for CASSFSTSGLYEQFF.

As DNA, the CDR3 is TGCAGTGCTAGAATCGGCTACGAGCAGTACTTC. Translation: CSARIGYEQYF. The chain couples TRBV20-1 to TRBJ2-7; no firm D call. Between the trimmed V and J ends, which lost 2 bases and 3 bases, there was a span of 5 bases. Germline CDR1 and CDR2: DFQATT and SNEGSKA (reference sequence). The CDR3 covers 11 residues.

This clonotype occurred many times. This chain links TRBV7-8 with TRBJ2-3, with D uncertain. CDR1 and CDR2 (germline): SGHVS, FQNEAQ. CDR3 length: 16 residues. V lost 1 base and J 1 base, leaving 12 bases between the germline ends. The CDR3 is CASSLDTALGTDTQYF. In DNA form, the CDR3 reads TGTGCCAGCAGCTTAGACACAGCCCTCGGCACAGATACGCAGTATTTT.

The sample holds many counts of this clonotype. The chain employs TRBV18 and TRBJ2-2, with 13 bases matching TRBD2. V lost 3 bases and J lost 6; bases outside the gene matches: 7. Germline CDR1 KGHSH, CDR2 LQKENI. The CDR3 is 17 amino acids. CDR3 region: CASSPTRGLAGSGELFF. CDR3 nucleotides: TGTGCCAGCTCACCCACGAGGGGACTAGCGGGATCCGGGGAGCTGTTTTTT.